This entry lists 23 T cell receptor beta chains sequenced from one sample in a study of human T cells and chemical hapten exposure. Each CDR3 protein is one row after TCRdb ran MiXCR on the RACE reads. The table records 50,000 or so distinct CDR3 sequences, about 11% of them present only once. Stated time point: patch test 1, 2 weeks after DPC sensitization. As for treatment: therapeutic diphenylcyclopropenone sensitization with weekly scalp DPC. Total RNA was isolated from unfractionated whole blood. The sequenced sample was whole blood, obtained in connection with sensitization to the hapten diphenylcyclopropenone (DPC). The receptors originated from a middle-aged woman with alopecia areata. Some clones in this sample may be carry-over from other donors' samples.

This clonotype was seen more than once but under ten times. The chain carries TRBV14 and TRBJ1-2; weak D call: TRBD1 (6 bases). CDR3 length equals 17 residues. The V end was cut by 0 bases, the J end by 6 bases, with 20 bases between. Germline V gives CDR1 SGHDN, CDR2 FVKESK. CDR3 residues: CASSQDRGHLLINGYTF. Here the CDR3 DNA reads TGTGCCAGCAGCCAAGATCGGGGGCATTTATTGATCAATGGCTACACCTTC.

This clonotype was found many times. The V and J genes are TRBV28 and TRBJ2-7; D gene ambiguous. V dropped 4 bases and J dropped 6 bases, with 10 bases sitting between them. This CDR3 region has 12 residues. The germline gives CDR1 MDHEN, CDR2 SYDVKM. CDR3 DNA: TGTGCCAGCAGTTCAGTCGTTCCCGAGCAGTACTTC. It translates to CASSSVVPEQYF.

This clonotype was recorded many times. The rearrangement joins TRBV19 to TRBJ2-1; D may be TRBD2 (7 bases). Trimming shortened V by 5 bases and J by 7 bases, and 9 bases separated the two germline ends. Germline lookup yields CDR1 LNHDA and CDR2 SQIVND (reference sequence). The CDR3 runs to 12 residues. For the CDR3, the DNA is TGTGCCAGTAGTCGGGGGGCTAATGAGCAGTTCTTC. Translation gives CASSRGANEQFF.

V usage is TRBV5-1 and J usage is TRBJ2-5; D is possibly TRBD2 (6 bases). V lost 0 bases and J lost 13, with 19 bases in between. This CDR3 has 14 residues. The germline V gene encodes CDR1 SGHRS and CDR2 YFSETQ. In nucleotides, the CDR3 is TGCGCCAGCAGCTTGGCAAGGACTAACGCCGAGAGGTACTTC. Its translation is CASSLARTNAERYF.

This chain connects TRBV5-5 to TRBJ2-1; no clear D. In germline, CDR1 is SGHKS, CDR2 YYEKEE (reference sequence). V lost 2 bases and J lost 6, with 12 bases in between. The CDR3 length is 14 residues. CDR3 sequence (DNA): TGTGCCAGCAGCTTAAGGGCGGCCGTCAATGAGCAGTTCTTC. Translated: CASSLRAAVNEQFF.

The DNA for the CDR3 is TGCAGCGTTGGGTGGCGGGACCGCCCCCAGTTCTTC. It is translated as CSVGWRDRPQFF. V gene TRBV29-1 combines with J gene TRBJ2-1; possible D gene TRBD2, 6 bases. V was shortened by 4 bases and J by 13 bases, with 17 bases between the two germline ends. Germline CDR1 reads SQVTM; CDR2 reads ANQGSEA. CDR3 length: 12 residues.

The chain has TRBV11-3 and TRBJ2-5, with 8 bases matching TRBD2. The CDR3 has 18 residues. Per the germline V gene, CDR1 is SGHNT and CDR2 is YENEEA. V dropped 2 bases and J dropped 2; count of bases not matched to a gene: 13. The CDR3 DNA is TGTGCCAGCAGCTTAAACGGAAACTGGCGGGGGGCGCAAGAGACCCAGTACTTC. It encodes CASSLNGNWRGAQETQYF.

This clonotype was seen at least ten times. The chain couples TRBV7-9 to TRBJ1-5; D gene ambiguous. Trimming left V 4 bases short and J 1 base short, with 8 bases between. Germline V CDR1 and CDR2: SEHNR, FQNEAQ (reference sequence). The CDR3 runs to 14 residues. The CDR3 spells CASSWGLSNQPQHF. CDR3 DNA: TGTGCCAGCAGCTGGGGTCTAAGCAATCAGCCCCAGCATTTT. The variable domain in full, with the rest retrieved from reference TRBV7-9 and TRBJ1-5, is DTGVSQNPRHKITKRGQNVTFRCDPISEHNRLYWYRQTLGQGPEFLTYFQNEAQLEKSRLLSDRFSAERPKGSFSTLEIQRTEQGDSAMYLCASSWGLSNQPQHFGDGTRLSIL.

The chain recombines TRBV28 with TRBJ2-1, with no clear D. The V and J ends lost 3 bases and 8 bases respectively, with 2 bases between them. The CDR3 is 10 amino acids. The germline V gene encodes CDR1 MDHEN and CDR2 SYDVKM. The CDR3 coding sequence is TGTGCCAGCAGTTTCCATGAGCAGTTCTTC. Translation gives CASSFHEQFF.

The chain joins TRBV29-1 to TRBJ1-2; D is ambiguous. The germline V and J ends were trimmed by 3 bases and 2 bases, with 7 bases remaining between them. The germline V gene has CDR1 SQVTM and CDR2 ANQGSEA. This CDR3 is built from 12 residues. CDR3 in DNA: TGCAGCGTTGATCCCGGGAACTATGGCTACACCTTC. Translated, it gives CSVDPGNYGYTF. Full variable domain (missing parts from reference TRBV29-1 and TRBJ1-2): SAVISQKPSRDICQRGTSLTIQCQVDSQVTMMFWYRQQPGQSLTLIATANQGSEATYESGFVIDKFPISRPNLTFSTLTVSNMSPEDSSIYLCSVDPGNYGYTFGSGTRLTVV.

This clonotype came up many times. The chain uses TRBV18 and TRBJ1-3, with 8 bases aligning to TRBD1. Germline loops: CDR1 KGHSH, CDR2 LQKENI. This CDR3 region has 13 residues. Trimming removed 3 bases from V and 9 bases from J; junction bases left unmatched: 4. This CDR3 is CASSPGQEATIYF. The CDR3 DNA is TGTGCCAGCTCACCGGGACAGGAGGCCACCATATATTTT.

This clonotype was found once. The rearrangement joins TRBV3-1 to TRBJ1-3; 7 bases line up with TRBD1. CDR1 and CDR2 (germline): LGHDT, YNNKEL (reference sequence). V shed 6 bases, J shed 2 bases, and the junction held 7 bases outside the gene matches. There are 15 residues in the CDR3. CDR3 coding DNA: TGTGCCAGCAGACCCGACAGGGCAGCTGGAAACACCATATATTTT. Its protein product is CASRPDRAAGNTIYF. Full variable domain (rest looked up from reference TRBV3-1 and TRBJ1-3): DTAVSQTPKYLVTQMGNDKSIKCEQNLGHDTMYWYKQDSKKFLKIMFSYNNKELIINETVPNRFSPKSPDKAHLNLHINSLELGDSAVYFCASRPDRAAGNTIYFGEGSWLTVV.

This clonotype showed up many times. The chain combines TRBV14 with TRBJ2-2; no clear D gene. Germline assignment: CDR1 SGHDN and CDR2 FVKESK. The ends were cut back, 7 bases at V and 4 bases at J, with 10 bases in the middle. CDR3 length equals 13 residues. CDR3 bases: TGTGCCAGCACAAAGTGGCCCACCGGGGAGCTGTTTTTT. Translating it yields CASTKWPTGELFF.

This chain joins TRBV6-2 or TRBV6-3 and TRBJ2-3, with no clear D. CDR1 and CDR2 from the germline V gene are MNHEY and SVGEGT. The CDR3 extends over 16 amino acids. Trimming took 5 bases from V and 0 from J, leaving 15 bases between them. This chain's CDR3 is CASSGGVGGSTDTQYF. Here the CDR3 DNA reads TGTGCCAGCAGTGGCGGAGTTGGCGGTAGCACAGATACGCAGTATTTT.

This clonotype is medium-sized within its sample. In nucleotides, the CDR3 is TGTGCCAGCAGTTCGACATCCGCCGGACAGGGGGCTCAAGCTTTCTTT. It specifies CASSSTSAGQGAQAFF. The chain has TRBV6-5 and TRBJ1-1; 11 bases are a match to TRBD1. Germline loops: CDR1 MNHEY, CDR2 SVGAGI. This CDR3 has 16 residues. J was trimmed by 9 bases and V by 4 bases; bases with no gene match: 13.

The gene calls are TRBV9 and TRBJ2-7; D is unclear. CDR3 length: 16 residues. With 0 bases removed from V and 4 bases from J, the gap between germline ends came to 17 bases. Germline lookup yields CDR1 SGDLS and CDR2 YYNGEE. The CDR3 DNA is TGTGCCAGCAGCGTAGGGGTCGACTTTTTTGGATACGAGCAGTACTTC. Its translation: CASSVGVDFFGYEQYF.

The chain couples TRBV28 to TRBJ2-1; tentative D call: TRBD2 (5 bases). The CDR3 contains 15 residues. The germline V and J ends were trimmed by 7 bases and 0 bases, with 13 bases remaining between them. Germline CDR1 MDHEN, CDR2 SYDVKM. The CDR3 DNA is TGTGCCAGCACCCGGGATCTCAGCTCCTACAATGAGCAGTTCTTC. Translated: CASTRDLSSYNEQFF. The whole variable domain, filled in from reference TRBV28 and TRBJ2-1, reads DVKVTQSSRYLVKRTGEKVFLECVQDMDHENMFWYRQDPGLGLRLIYFSYDVKMKEKGDIPEGYSVSREKKERFSLILESASTNQTSMYLCASTRDLSSYNEQFFGPGTRLTVL.

The gene calls are TRBV20-1 and TRBJ2-7; maybe TRBD1 (5 bases). The germline V gene has CDR1 DFQATT and CDR2 SNEGSKA (reference sequence). This CDR3 comprises 14 residues. V lost 2 bases and J 4 bases, leaving 15 bases between the germline ends. CDR3 in amino acids: CSARSPREAYEQYF. The CDR3 coding sequence is TGCAGTGCTAGATCCCCCAGGGAAGCTTACGAGCAGTACTTC.

This clonotype occurred many times. This chain links TRBV6-6 with TRBJ1-2; 7 bases are shared with TRBD1. From germline, CDR1 is MNHNY and CDR2 SVGAGI (reference sequence). V lost 8 bases to trimming and J lost 7 bases; unmatched junction nucleotides: 13. The CDR3 covers 14 residues. CDR3 residues: CASSNLGTEGGYTF. The CDR3 coding sequence is TGTGCCAGCTCCAACCTCGGGACAGAAGGTGGCTACACCTTC.

This clonotype has ten or more counts. In nucleotides, the CDR3 is TGTGCCAGCAGCTCTGCCGCGGGGGCTGAAGCTTTCTTT. Amino acid sequence: CASSSAAGAEAFF. The chain is built from TRBV7-9 and TRBJ1-1, with a tentative D call TRBD1 (5 bases). The CDR3 is made up of 13 amino acids. Germline loops: CDR1 SEHNR, CDR2 FQNEAQ (reference sequence). V lost 4 bases, J lost 6 bases, and 12 bases lay in between.

The chain carries TRBV7-9 and TRBJ1-2; TRBD1 aligns across 9 bases. The germline CDR1 and CDR2 sequences are SEHNR and FQNEAQ (reference sequence). With V trimmed by 5 bases and J by 3 bases, 1 base remained unmatched. This CDR3 spans 13 amino acids. The CDR3 nucleotides are TGTGCCAGCAGCGGGGACAGGGACTATGGCTACACCTTC. Its translation is CASSGDRDYGYTF.

The chain links TRBV3-1 to TRBJ2-3; 9 bases line up with TRBD1. The CDR3 has 15 amino acids. The germline CDR1 and CDR2 sequences are LGHDT and YNNKEL (reference sequence). Trimming removed 3 bases from V and 9 bases from J; junction bases left unmatched: 10. Here the CDR3 DNA reads TGTGCCAGCAGCCAGGGGACAGGGCCCAGAGGGACGCAGTATTTT. Translation gives CASSQGTGPRGTQYF.

This clonotype has at least ten counts. This chain links TRBV7-3 with TRBJ2-1; 8 nucleotides align to TRBD2. The germline V gene has CDR1 SGHTA and CDR2 FQGTGA. J gave up 2 bases and V 0 bases, and 3 bases lay outside the gene matches. CDR3 length: 16 amino acids. The CDR3 DNA reads as TGTGCCAGCAGCTTAACTAGCGGGAACCCCTACAATGAGCAGTTCTTC. This gives the protein CASSLTSGNPYNEQFF. The variable domain in full, completed from reference TRBV7-3 and TRBJ2-1, reads GAGVSQTPSNKVTEKGKYVELRCDPISGHTALYWYRQSLGQGPEFLIYFQGTGAADDSGLPNDRFFAVRPEGSVSTLKIQRTERGDSAVYLCASSLTSGNPYNEQFFGPGTRLTVL.